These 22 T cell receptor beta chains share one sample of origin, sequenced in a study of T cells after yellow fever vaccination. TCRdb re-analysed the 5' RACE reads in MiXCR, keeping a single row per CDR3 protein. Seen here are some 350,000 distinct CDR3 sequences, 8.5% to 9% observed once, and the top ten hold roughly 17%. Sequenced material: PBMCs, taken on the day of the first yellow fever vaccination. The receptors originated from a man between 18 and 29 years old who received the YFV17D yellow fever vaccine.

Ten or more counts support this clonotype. The CDR3 DNA sequence: TGTGCCAGCAGCCCCCGTAGTAGCGGGGTAGATACGCAGTATTTT. The encoded protein is CASSPRSSGVDTQYF. The rearrangement joins TRBV7-2 to TRBJ2-3; 8 bases are a match to TRBD2. V lost 5 bases to trimming and J lost 5 bases; unmatched junction nucleotides: 9. This CDR3 has 15 amino acids. Per the germline V gene, CDR1 is SGHTA and CDR2 is FQGNSA.

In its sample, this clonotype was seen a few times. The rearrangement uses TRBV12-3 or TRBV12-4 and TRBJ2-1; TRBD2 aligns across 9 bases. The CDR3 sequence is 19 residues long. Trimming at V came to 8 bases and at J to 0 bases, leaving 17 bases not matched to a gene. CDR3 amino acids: CASHYAGLAYGSSYNEQFF. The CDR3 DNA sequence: TGTGCCAGCCACTATGCGGGACTAGCTTATGGGAGCTCCTACAATGAGCAGTTCTTC.

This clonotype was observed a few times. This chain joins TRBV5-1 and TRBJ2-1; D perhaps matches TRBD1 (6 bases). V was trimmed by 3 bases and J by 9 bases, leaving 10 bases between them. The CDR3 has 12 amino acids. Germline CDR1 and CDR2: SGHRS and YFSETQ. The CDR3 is CASSSGQFEQFF. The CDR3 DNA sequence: TGCGCCAGCAGCTCAGGACAGTTTGAGCAGTTCTTC.

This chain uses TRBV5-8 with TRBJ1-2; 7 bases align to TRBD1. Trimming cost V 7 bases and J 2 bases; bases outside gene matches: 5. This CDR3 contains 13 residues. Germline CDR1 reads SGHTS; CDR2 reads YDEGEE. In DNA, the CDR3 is TGTGCCAGCGCAGAGGACAGGAACTATGGCTACACCTTC. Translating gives CASAEDRNYGYTF.

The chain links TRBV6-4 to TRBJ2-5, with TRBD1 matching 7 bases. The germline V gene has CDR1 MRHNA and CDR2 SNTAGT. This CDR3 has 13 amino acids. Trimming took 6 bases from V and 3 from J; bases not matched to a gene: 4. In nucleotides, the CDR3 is TGTGCCAGCAGGGAAACAGGGGAAGAGACCCAGTACTTC. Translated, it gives CASRETGEETQYF.

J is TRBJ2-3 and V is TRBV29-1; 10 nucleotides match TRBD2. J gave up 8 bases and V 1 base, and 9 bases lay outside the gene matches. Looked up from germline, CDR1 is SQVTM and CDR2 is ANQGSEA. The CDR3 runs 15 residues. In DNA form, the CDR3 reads TGCAGCGTTGAAGTCGTAGCGGGGGGCGGGGGTACGCAGTATTTT. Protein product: CSVEVVAGGGGTQYF.

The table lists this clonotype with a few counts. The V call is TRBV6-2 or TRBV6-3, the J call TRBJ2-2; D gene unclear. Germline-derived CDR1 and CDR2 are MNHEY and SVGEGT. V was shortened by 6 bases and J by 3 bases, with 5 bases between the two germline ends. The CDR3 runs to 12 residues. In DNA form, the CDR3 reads TGTGCCAGCAGGAGATACACCGGGGAGCTGTTTTTT. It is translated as CASRRYTGELFF.

The DNA of the CDR3 is TGTGCCAGCAGCTTCTCGGCACCGGGACAGGGTGGGGATACGCAGTATTTT. Translating gives CASSFSAPGQGGDTQYF. This chain links TRBV12-3 or TRBV12-4 with TRBJ2-3; 9 bases align to TRBD1. CDR3 length: 17 amino acids. V shed 6 bases, J shed 6 bases, and the junction held 16 bases outside the gene matches.

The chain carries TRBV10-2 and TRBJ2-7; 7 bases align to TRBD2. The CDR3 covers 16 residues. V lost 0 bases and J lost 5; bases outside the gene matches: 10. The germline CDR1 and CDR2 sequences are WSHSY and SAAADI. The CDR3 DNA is TGCGCCAGCAGTGAGTCACAAGGACTAGTCGGCCACGAGCAGTACTTC. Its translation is CASSESQGLVGHEQYF.

CDR3 protein: CASSVSTGTVREQYF. The DNA for the CDR3 is TGTGCCAGCAGCGTATCGACCGGGACGGTGCGCGAGCAGTACTTC. This sequence joins TRBV9 and TRBJ2-7; the D gene could be TRBD1 or TRBD2 (5 bases each). The germline gives CDR1 SGDLS, CDR2 YYNGEE. Trimming took off 1 base at V and 6 bases at J, with 17 bases between the two ends. This CDR3 has 15 amino acids.

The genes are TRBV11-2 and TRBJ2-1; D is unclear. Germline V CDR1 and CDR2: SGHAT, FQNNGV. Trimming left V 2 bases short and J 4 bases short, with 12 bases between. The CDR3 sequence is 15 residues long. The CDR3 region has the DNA TGTGCCAGCAGCTTAAGTTTGTGGGGATACAATGAGCAGTTCTTC. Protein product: CASSLSLWGYNEQFF.

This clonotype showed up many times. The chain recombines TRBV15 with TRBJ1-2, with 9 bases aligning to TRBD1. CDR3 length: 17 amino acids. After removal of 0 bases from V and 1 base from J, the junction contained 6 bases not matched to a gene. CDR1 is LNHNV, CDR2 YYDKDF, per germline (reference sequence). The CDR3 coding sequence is TGTGCCACCAGCAGAGATCTGGGACAGGGACTTAACTATGGCTACACCTTC. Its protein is CATSRDLGQGLNYGYTF.

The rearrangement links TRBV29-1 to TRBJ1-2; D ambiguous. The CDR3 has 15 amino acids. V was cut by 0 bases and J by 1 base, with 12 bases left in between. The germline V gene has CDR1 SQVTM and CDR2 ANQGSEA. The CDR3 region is CSVEDQIGNNYGYTF. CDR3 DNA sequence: TGCAGCGTTGAAGATCAGATAGGAAATAACTATGGCTACACCTTC. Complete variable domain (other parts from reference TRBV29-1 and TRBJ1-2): SAVISQKPSRDICQRGTSLTIQCQVDSQVTMMFWYRQQPGQSLTLIATANQGSEATYESGFVIDKFPISRPNLTFSTLTVSNMSPEDSSIYLCSVEDQIGNNYGYTFGSGTRLTVV.

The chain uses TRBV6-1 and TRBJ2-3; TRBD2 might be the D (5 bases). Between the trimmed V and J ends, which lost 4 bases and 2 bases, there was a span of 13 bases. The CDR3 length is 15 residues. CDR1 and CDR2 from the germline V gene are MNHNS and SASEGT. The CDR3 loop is CASSGRLTNTDTQYF. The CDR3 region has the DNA TGTGCCAGCAGTGGAAGACTGACTAACACAGATACGCAGTATTTT.

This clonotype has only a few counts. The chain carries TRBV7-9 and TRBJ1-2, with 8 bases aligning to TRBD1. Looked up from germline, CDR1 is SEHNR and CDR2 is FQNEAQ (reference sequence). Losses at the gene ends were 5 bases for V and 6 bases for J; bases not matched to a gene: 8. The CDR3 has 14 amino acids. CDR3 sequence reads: CASSPPGGTDGYTF. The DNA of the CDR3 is TGTGCCAGCAGCCCCCCAGGGGGCACGGATGGCTACACCTTC.

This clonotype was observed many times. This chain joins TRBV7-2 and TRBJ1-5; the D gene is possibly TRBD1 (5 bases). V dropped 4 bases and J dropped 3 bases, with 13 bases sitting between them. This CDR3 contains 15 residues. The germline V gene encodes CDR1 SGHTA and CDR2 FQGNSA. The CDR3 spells CASSYSGLNNQPQHF. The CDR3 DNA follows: TGTGCCAGCAGCTACTCGGGACTGAACAATCAGCCCCAGCATTTT.

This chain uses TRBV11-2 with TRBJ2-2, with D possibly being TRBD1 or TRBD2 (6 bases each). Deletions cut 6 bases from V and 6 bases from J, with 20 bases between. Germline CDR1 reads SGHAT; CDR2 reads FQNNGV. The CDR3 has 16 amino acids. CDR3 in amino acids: CASRRLGGGIAGELFF. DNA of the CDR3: TGTGCCAGCAGACGTTTAGGGGGAGGAATCGCCGGGGAGCTGTTTTTT.

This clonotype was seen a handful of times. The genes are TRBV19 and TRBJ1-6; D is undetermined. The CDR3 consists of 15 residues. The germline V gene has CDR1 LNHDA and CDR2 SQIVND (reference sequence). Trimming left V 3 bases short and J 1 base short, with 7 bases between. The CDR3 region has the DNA TGTGCCAGTAGTATCGGGCGGTCCTATAATTCACCCCTCCACTTT. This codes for CASSIGRSYNSPLHF.

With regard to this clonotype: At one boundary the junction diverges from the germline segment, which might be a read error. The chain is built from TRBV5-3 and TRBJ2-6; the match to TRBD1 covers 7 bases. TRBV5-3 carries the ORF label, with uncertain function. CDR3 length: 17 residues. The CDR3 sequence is CASSSWDSSSGANVLTF. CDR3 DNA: TGTGCCAGCAGCTCATGGGACAGTTCCTCTGGGGCCAACGTCCTGACTTTC.

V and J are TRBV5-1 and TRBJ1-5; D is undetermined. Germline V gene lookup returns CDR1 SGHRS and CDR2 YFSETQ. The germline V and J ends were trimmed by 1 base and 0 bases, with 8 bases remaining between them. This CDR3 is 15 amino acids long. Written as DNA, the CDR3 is TGCGCCAGCAGCTTGTTAGGGTATAGCAATCAGCCCCAGCATTTT. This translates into CASSLLGYSNQPQHF.

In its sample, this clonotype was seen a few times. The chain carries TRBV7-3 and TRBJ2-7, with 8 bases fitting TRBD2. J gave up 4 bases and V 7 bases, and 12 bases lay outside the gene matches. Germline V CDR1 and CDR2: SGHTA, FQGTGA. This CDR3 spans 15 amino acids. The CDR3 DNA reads TGTGCCAGCAACCCACCCGGGACTAGTTTTTACGAGCAGTACGTC. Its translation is CASNPPGTSFYEQYV.

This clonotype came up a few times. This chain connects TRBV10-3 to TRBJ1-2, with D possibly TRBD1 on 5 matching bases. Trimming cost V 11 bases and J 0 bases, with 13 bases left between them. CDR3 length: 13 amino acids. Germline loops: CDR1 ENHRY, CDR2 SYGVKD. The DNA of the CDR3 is TGTGCCGTCTCCGGGGGGACTAACTATGGCTACACCTTC. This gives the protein CAVSGGTNYGYTF.